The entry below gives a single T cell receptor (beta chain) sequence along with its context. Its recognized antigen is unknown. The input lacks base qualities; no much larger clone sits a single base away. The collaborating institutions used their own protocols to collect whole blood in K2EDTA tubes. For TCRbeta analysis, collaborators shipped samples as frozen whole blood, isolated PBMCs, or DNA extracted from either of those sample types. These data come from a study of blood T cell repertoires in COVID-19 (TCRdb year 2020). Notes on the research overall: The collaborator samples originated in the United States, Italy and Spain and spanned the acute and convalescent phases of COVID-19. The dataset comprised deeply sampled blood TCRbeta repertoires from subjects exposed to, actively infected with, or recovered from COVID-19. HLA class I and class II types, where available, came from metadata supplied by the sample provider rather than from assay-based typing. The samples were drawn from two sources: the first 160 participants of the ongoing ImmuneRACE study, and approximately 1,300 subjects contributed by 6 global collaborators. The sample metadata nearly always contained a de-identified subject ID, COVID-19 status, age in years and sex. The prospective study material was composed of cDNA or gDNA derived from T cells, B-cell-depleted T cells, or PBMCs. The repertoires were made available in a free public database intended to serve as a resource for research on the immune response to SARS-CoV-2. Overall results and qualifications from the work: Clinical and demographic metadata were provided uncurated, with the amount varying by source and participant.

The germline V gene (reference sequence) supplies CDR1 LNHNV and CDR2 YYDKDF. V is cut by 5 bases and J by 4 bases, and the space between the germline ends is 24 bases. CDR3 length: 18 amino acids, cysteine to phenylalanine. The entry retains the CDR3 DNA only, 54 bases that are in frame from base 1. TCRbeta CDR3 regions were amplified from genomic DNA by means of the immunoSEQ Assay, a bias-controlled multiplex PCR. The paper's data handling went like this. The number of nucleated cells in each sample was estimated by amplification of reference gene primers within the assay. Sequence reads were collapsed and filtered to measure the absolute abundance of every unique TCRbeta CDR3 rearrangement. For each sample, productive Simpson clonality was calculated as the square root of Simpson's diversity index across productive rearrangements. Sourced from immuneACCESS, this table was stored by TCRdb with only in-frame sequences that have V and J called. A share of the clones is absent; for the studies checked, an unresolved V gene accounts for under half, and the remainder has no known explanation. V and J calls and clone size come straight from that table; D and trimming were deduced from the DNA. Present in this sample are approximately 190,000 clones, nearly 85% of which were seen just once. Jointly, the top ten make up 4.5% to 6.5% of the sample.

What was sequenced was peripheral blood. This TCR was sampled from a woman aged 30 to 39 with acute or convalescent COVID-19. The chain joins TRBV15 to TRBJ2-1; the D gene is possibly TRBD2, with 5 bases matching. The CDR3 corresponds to CATSPGLTGRPLYNEQFF. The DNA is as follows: TGTGCCACCAGCCCGGGGTTAACGGGCAGACCTTTATACAATGAGCAGTTCTTC.